A selection of T cell receptor beta chains follows, all from one sample in a study of shared clonotypes between healthy human individuals. The protocol was immunoSEQ multiplex PCR, while the TCRdb copy is restricted to in-frame clones and leaves out a portion. This table holds around 2.5 million clones, approximately 93% found once. Sequenced sample: naive CD4+ T cells from PBMCs. The source is a young man in good health. Some clones in this sample may be carry-over from other donors' samples. CDR3s include the opening cysteine and the closing phenylalanine or tryptophan. Fields, in order: J gene, clone size, V gene, D gene, CDR3 DNA, CDR3 protein. The D gene is left open where the match is weak. Expanded clones are given a class, and other clones once, few, many or no size at all.

TRBJ1-1 - TRBV7-9 - TGTGCCAGCAGCTTAGAGGCGGGGGCGTTAAAGTCTGAAGCTTTCTTT CASSLEAGALKSEAFF
TRBJ2-3 - TRBV7-9 - TGTGCCAGCAGCTTCCTCAGAGGAGGGTCTAGCACAGATACGCAGTATTTT CASSFLRGGSSTDTQYF
TRBJ2-3 once TRBV7-9 TRBD2 TGTGCCAGCAGCTCGGGACTAGAGGGTTGGACGCAGTATTTT CASSSGLEGWTQYF
TRBJ1-5 - TRBV5-1 - TGCGCCAGCAGCCCTGGAGGCTCAGGGAGTAATCAGCCCCAGCATTTT CASSPGGSGSNQPQHF
TRBJ2-7 few TRBV7-8 - TGTGCCAGCAGCTGGGGGCAGGGCGAGCAGTACTTC CASSWGQGEQYF
TRBJ2-7 - TRBV6-5 TRBD1 TGTGCCAGCAGTCAGGGCTCAGGGGGCGTATACGAGCAGTACTTC CASSQGSGGVYEQYF
TRBJ2-5 - TRBV7-7 - TGTGCCAGCAGCCGCGCGGCAGGGAGACAAGAGACCCAGTACTTC CASSRAAGRQETQYF
TRBJ2-1 - TRBV29-1 - TGCAGCGTTAGGAGGGATTACAATGAGCAGTTCTTC CSVRRDYNEQFF
TRBJ2-7 - TRBV4-1 TRBD2 TGCGCCAGCAGCCAAGCAGTAGGAGCGGGAGAATACGGCTACGAGCAGTACTTC CASSQAVGAGEYGYEQYF
TRBJ2-5 - TRBV15 - TGTGCCACCAGCAGAGATTTAGCTGCCGAGACCCAGTACTTC CATSRDLAAETQYF
TRBJ2-1 - TRBV11-2 - TGTGCCAGCGTCCTAGGAGGGGGGTCCTACAATGAGCAGTTCTTC CASVLGGGSYNEQFF
TRBJ2-5 - TRBV5-6 - TGTGCCAGCAGCTTGGACATCCTTGGGACCCAGTACTTC CASSLDILGTQYF
TRBJ1-1 once TRBV10-3 TRBD1 TGTGCCAGTAGGACAGGCAACACTGAAGCTTTCTTT CASRTGNTEAFF
TRBJ2-1 - TRBV30 - TGTGCCTGGAGCCCCCGGGGGAGGAGACTAAACAATGAGCAGTTCTTC CAWSPRGRRLNNEQFF
TRBJ1-5 - TRBV28 - TGTGCCAGCAGTTTACCAGGACGGATCAATCAGCCCCAGCATTTT CASSLPGRINQPQHF
TRBJ1-2 once TRBV7-9 TRBD1 TGTGCCAGCAGCCCCGACAGGGACTACCAAGTTCTGGGGGTTTCTGGCTACACCTTC CASSPDRDYQVLGVSGYTF
TRBJ2-7 - TRBV18 - TGTGCCAGCTCACCTGTTAGCGGCACCTACGAGCAGTACTTC CASSPVSGTYEQYF
TRBJ2-3 few TRBV5-1 TRBD1 TGCGCCAGCAGCTCCGGACAGGGAACAGATACGCAGTATTTT CASSSGQGTDTQYF
TRBJ2-1 - TRBV28 TRBD2 TGTGCCAGCAGTGCCCCGGGACTAGGGTCCTACAATGAGCAGTTCTTC CASSAPGLGSYNEQFF
TRBJ1-5 - TRBV2 - TGTGCCAGCAGTGATGGCAGAAATCAGCCCCAGCATTTT CASSDGRNQPQHF
TRBJ1-1 - TRBV9 - TGTGCCAGCAGCGTAGGAGGGGTTGGGGCTGAAGCTTTCTTT CASSVGGVGAEAFF
TRBJ1-2 - TRBV28 TRBD1 TGTGCCAGCACCTCCTATCCGGGCAGGGGGTATGGCTACACCTTC CASTSYPGRGYGYTF
TRBJ1-5 - TRBV5-6 - TGTGCCAGCAGCTCCTGGGGGCGCCAGCCCCAGCATTTT CASSSWGRQPQHF
TRBJ2-6 - TRBV5-1 TRBD1 TGCGCCAGCAAGACAGGGGCCCAGGGGGCCAACGTCCTGACTTTC CASKTGAQGANVLTF
TRBJ2-5 - TRBV7-3 TRBD2 TGTGCCAGCAGCCCCCGAGGGGCGGGAGTGGAGACCCAGTACTTC CASSPRGAGVETQYF
TRBJ1-1 - TRBV18 - TGTGCCAGCTCACCTAACCGGGACCCCCAAATTTCGGAAGCTTTCTTT CASSPNRDPQISEAFF
TRBJ2-2 - TRBV5-1 TRBD1 TGCGCCAGCAGCCGGCGGTGGGTTCGTGACAGGGGCGAAATTAACACCGGGGAGCTGTTTTTT CASSRRWVRDRGEINTGELFF
TRBJ2-1 - TRBV25-1 TRBD2 TGTGCCAGCAGTGAATTGGGACTAGCGGGAGGATACAATGAGCAGTTCTTC CASSELGLAGGYNEQFF
TRBJ2-3 - TRBV7-6 - TGTGCCAGCATTCTCTCGGAGTCTAGCACAGATACGCAGTATTTT CASILSESSTDTQYF
TRBJ2-5 few TRBV28 - TGTGCCAGCAGGTCAGGAGAGACCCAGTACTTC CASRSGETQYF
TRBJ2-7 - TRBV28 TRBD1 TGTGCCAGCAGTCCGACAAACCGGGACAGGGGCCCTCCTTTCTCCTACGAGCAGTACTTC CASSPTNRDRGPPFSYEQYF
TRBJ2-1 - TRBV7-2 - TGTGCCAGCAGCTTAGCGGCGACTGGTATGTGGTTCTTC CASSLAATGMWFF
TRBJ2-7 once TRBV19 TRBD2 TGTGCCAGTAGCCGCGGGAGGGTGAGCTCCTACGAGCAGTACTTC CASSRGRVSSYEQYF
TRBJ2-1 - TRBV5-1 TRBD2 TGCGCCAGCAGCTTGTGGAGCGGGATTGAGCAGTTCTTC CASSLWSGIEQFF
TRBJ2-2 - TRBV7-8 TRBD2 TGTGCCAGCAGCCGTGGGGGACTAGCGAACACCGGGGAGCTGTTTTTT CASSRGGLANTGELFF
TRBJ2-7 - TRBV28 TRBD1 TGTGCCAGCAGTTCCCTTCCCGGGACAGGGGATTCCTACGAGCAGTACTTC CASSSLPGTGDSYEQYF
TRBJ2-1 - TRBV5-1 - TGCGCCAGCAGCACGCTCGACAGTAGCAATGAGCAGTTCTTC CASSTLDSSNEQFF
TRBJ1-1 - TRBV30 - TGTGCCTGGACAGGGACGGTCGGAACTGAAGCTTTCTTT CAWTGTVGTEAFF
TRBJ1-1 - TRBV7-8 - TGTGCCAGCAGCTTAGACCGACGGACTAACACTGAAGCTTTCTTT CASSLDRRTNTEAFF
TRBJ2-3 - TRBV5-1 - TGCGCCAGCAGCTCGCGGACTCCTGAGGTGGGAGATACGCAGTATTTT CASSSRTPEVGDTQYF
TRBJ2-7 - TRBV28 - TGTGCCAGCAGTTTGCCTCATCGCTACTACGAGCAGTACTTC CASSLPHRYYEQYF
TRBJ2-7 - TRBV27 TRBD2 TGTGCCAGCAGTAGATCGGGACTAGCCCCCTACGAGCAGTACTTC CASSRSGLAPYEQYF
TRBJ2-7 - TRBV6-6 TRBD1 TGTGCCAGTAGGACAGGGGGAACCTACGAGCAGTACTTC CASRTGGTYEQYF
TRBJ2-5 - TRBV11-2 - TGTGCCAGCGGAGCTGGGGTTGAGACCCAGTACTTC CASGAGVETQYF
TRBJ2-2 - TRBV5-1 - TGCGCCAGCAGCGCCGTGGGACTTAACACCGGGGAGCTGTTTTTT CASSAVGLNTGELFF
TRBJ1-1 - TRBV6-1 - TGTGCCAGCAGTGAAGCAACAACGACCCCCAAAAACACTGAAGCTTTCTTT CASSEATTTPKNTEAFF
TRBJ2-3 - TRBV2 - TGTGCCAGCAAGGACGAAGCAGATACGCAGTATTTT CASKDEADTQYF
TRBJ1-2 - TRBV28 TRBD1 TGTGCCAGCAGCTACGCCGACAGGGGAGCCTACACCTTC CASSYADRGAYTF